This passage covers 25 T cell receptor beta chains from one sample sequenced in a study of T cell repertoires in cytomegalovirus infection. Each CDR3 protein gets one entry after TCRdb re-called the reads with MiXCR. The sample consists of about 76,000 distinct CDR3 sequences, around 3.5% of them appearing once. The sequenced material came from PBMCs. The source of these receptors is a human donor in good health (CMV status not recorded). Some clones in this sample may be carry-over from other donors' samples.

This clonotype showed up many times. Written as DNA, the CDR3 is TGCGCCAGCAGCCAAGATACCCTAGCGGGAACGACCCAGTACTTC. It translates to CASSQDTLAGTTQYF. The V gene is TRBV4-3, the J gene TRBJ2-5; 9 bases align to TRBD2. CDR1 and CDR2 (germline): LGHNA, YSLEER. With 0 bases clipped from V and 7 bases from J, the junction kept 6 bases outside the gene matches. This CDR3 comprises 15 residues.

This clonotype occurred many times. J is TRBJ1-2 and V is TRBV20-1, with D uncertain. Trimming took 4 bases from V and 7 from J, leaving 10 bases between them. Per the germline V gene, CDR1 is DFQATT and CDR2 is SNEGSKA (reference sequence). The CDR3 loop spans 11 amino acids. CDR3 DNA sequence: TGCAGTGCTAAACATCCTGCTGGCTACACCTTC. The encoded protein is CSAKHPAGYTF.

This clonotype was picked up many times. V usage is TRBV7-9 and J usage is TRBJ2-7; no definite D call. The CDR3 covers 12 residues. Germline V CDR1 and CDR2: SEHNR, FQNEAQ (reference sequence). Between the trimmed V and J ends, which lost 1 base and 5 bases, there was a span of 6 bases. The chain's CDR3 is CASSLGENEQYF. The CDR3 DNA reads TGTGCCAGCAGCTTAGGCGAAAACGAGCAGTACTTC.

The table lists this clonotype with many counts. V and J are TRBV11-2 and TRBJ1-4; 7 nucleotides match TRBD1. Germline V CDR1 and CDR2: SGHAT, FQNNGV. The CDR3 length is 18 residues. V shed 3 bases, J shed 2 bases, and the junction held 12 bases outside the gene matches. The CDR3, as DNA: TGTGCCAGCAGCTTTCCTAGACAGGGTGTTTCGACTAATGAAAAACTGTTTTTT. Translation: CASSFPRQGVSTNEKLFF.

This clonotype was seen ten or more times. The chain is built from TRBV20-1 and TRBJ1-5; 8 positions match TRBD1. This CDR3 spans 13 amino acids. The V segment lost 6 bases and the J segment 9 bases; nucleotides outside the gene matches: 10. CDR1 and CDR2 (germline): DFQATT, SNEGSKA (reference sequence). The CDR3 is CSAPDRVTGPQHF. The CDR3 nucleotides are TGCAGTGCCCCGGACAGGGTGACGGGGCCCCAGCATTTT.

This clonotype was seen many times. The chain combines TRBV20-1 with TRBJ2-3; TRBD1 matches 8 bases. The ends lost 4 bases at V and 2 bases at J; junction bases unmatched: 8. CDR1 and CDR2 from the germline V gene are DFQATT and SNEGSKA (reference sequence). The CDR3 totals 15 residues. CDR3 sequence: CSANDRGHFTDTQYF. Written as DNA, the CDR3 is TGCAGTGCTAACGACAGGGGCCATTTCACAGATACGCAGTATTTT.

This clonotype showed up many times. This chain links TRBV11-1 with TRBJ2-3; D perhaps matches TRBD1 (6 bases). The V end lost 5 bases, the J end lost 1 base, and 16 bases lay between the germline ends. Germline-derived CDR1 and CDR2 are SGHAT and FQDESV (reference sequence). The CDR3 is made up of 16 amino acids. The CDR3 loop reads CASSRPPWTGTDTQYF. The CDR3 nucleotides are TGTGCCAGCAGCCGCCCGCCTTGGACAGGCACAGATACGCAGTATTTT.

This clonotype was found many times. This chain links TRBV20-1 with TRBJ1-4; D is unresolved. This CDR3 has 10 amino acids. Germline CDR1 DFQATT, CDR2 SNEGSKA (reference sequence). V was clipped by 7 bases and J by 10 bases, with 10 bases between them. This chain's CDR3 is CSGWSGKLFF. In DNA, the CDR3 is TGCAGTGGGTGGAGTGGAAAACTGTTTTTT.

This clonotype was counted at least ten times. The chain carries TRBV19 and TRBJ2-1; D perhaps matches TRBD1 (6 bases). The CDR3 loop spans 16 amino acids. The V gene lost 2 bases and the J gene lost 7 bases, with 18 bases spanning the gap. Per germline, CDR1 LNHDA and CDR2 SQIVND (reference sequence). The CDR3 DNA reads TGTGCCAGTAGTATAAGTGTTCTGGGACACGGGAATGAGCAGTTCTTC. Residues: CASSISVLGHGNEQFF. Full variable domain (remainder filled in from reference TRBV19 and TRBJ2-1): DGGITQSPKYLFRKEGQNVTLSCEQNLNHDAMYWYRQDPGQGLRLIYYSQIVNDFQKGDIAEGYSVSREKKESFPLTVTSAQKNPTAFYLCASSISVLGHGNEQFFGPGTRLTVL.

This clonotype was recorded at least ten times. This chain uses TRBV27 with TRBJ1-2; possibly TRBD1 for D (6 bases). This CDR3 is 14 amino acids long. Germline lookup yields CDR1 MNHEY and CDR2 SMNVEV (reference sequence). V was trimmed by 3 bases and J by 3 bases, leaving 11 bases between them. CDR3 in amino acids: CASSLGAWDYGYTF. In DNA, the CDR3 is TGTGCCAGCAGTTTGGGGGCGTGGGACTATGGCTACACCTTC.

This chain uses TRBV19 with TRBJ2-3; D unresolved. CDR1 and CDR2 from the germline V gene are LNHDA and SQIVND (reference sequence). The CDR3 consists of 15 residues. V was trimmed by 3 bases and J by 3 bases, leaving 13 bases between them. CDR3: CASSMLGTQTDTQYF. The DNA for the CDR3 is TGTGCCAGTAGTATGTTGGGTACACAAACAGATACGCAGTATTTT. The full variable domain, in which reference TRBV19 and TRBJ2-3 provide the parts outside the CDR3, is DGGITQSPKYLFRKEGQNVTLSCEQNLNHDAMYWYRQDPGQGLRLIYYSQIVNDFQKGDIAEGYSVSREKKESFPLTVTSAQKNPTAFYLCASSMLGTQTDTQYFGPGTRLTVL.

This clonotype appeared many times. V usage is TRBV24-1 and J usage is TRBJ2-7, with 8 nucleotides matching TRBD1. Germline values: CDR1 KGHDR, CDR2 SFDVKD. The CDR3 contains 19 residues. Losses at the gene ends were 0 bases for V and 0 bases for J; bases not matched to a gene: 12. The CDR3: CATSDLTPGQGDLSYEQYF. The CDR3, as DNA: TGTGCCACCAGTGATTTGACCCCCGGACAGGGTGATCTCTCCTACGAGCAGTACTTC.

This clonotype was found many times. This chain joins TRBV19 and TRBJ2-1; TRBD1 or TRBD2 may be the D gene (6 bases each). Trimming left V 6 bases short and J 4 bases short, with 22 bases between. This CDR3 contains 17 residues. The germline CDR1 and CDR2 sequences are LNHDA and SQIVND (reference sequence). DNA of the CDR3: TGTGCCAGTAGCTCTCCCCCCGGCACAGGGAGGTACAATGAGCAGTTCTTC. It yields the protein CASSSPPGTGRYNEQFF. The complete variable domain, with remaining parts taken from reference TRBV19 and TRBJ2-1, reads DGGITQSPKYLFRKEGQNVTLSCEQNLNHDAMYWYRQDPGQGLRLIYYSQIVNDFQKGDIAEGYSVSREKKESFPLTVTSAQKNPTAFYLCASSSPPGTGRYNEQFFGPGTRLTVL.

This clonotype was seen repeatedly, ten times or more. The chain couples TRBV27 to TRBJ2-1; 7 bases align to TRBD2. Looked up from germline, CDR1 is MNHEY and CDR2 is SMNVEV (reference sequence). Losses at the gene ends were 1 base for V and 0 bases for J; bases not matched to a gene: 3. The CDR3 consists of 16 residues. The DNA of the CDR3 is TGTGCCAGCAGTTTATTACCGGGGGGCTCCTACAATGAGCAGTTCTTC. The encoded protein is CASSLLPGGSYNEQFF.

This clonotype was seen many times. The chain joins TRBV12-3 or TRBV12-4 to TRBJ2-3, with TRBD1 identical over 8 bases. The ends lost 6 bases at V and 10 bases at J; junction bases unmatched: 12. The CDR3 runs to 14 residues. CDR3 residues: CASSHQQGARAQYF. CDR3 nucleotide sequence: TGTGCCAGCAGCCACCAGCAGGGGGCTCGGGCGCAGTATTTT.

This clonotype showed up many times. This chain joins TRBV29-1 and TRBJ2-7, with TRBD1 identical over 7 bases. From germline, CDR1 is SQVTM and CDR2 ANQGSEA. Trimming removed 6 bases from V and 4 bases from J; junction bases left unmatched: 12. The CDR3 spans 14 residues. CDR3 residues: CSVISGTAKYEQYF. CDR3 in DNA: TGCAGCGTGATATCCGGGACAGCGAAGTACGAGCAGTACTTC.

This clonotype came up many times. The V and J genes are TRBV12-3 or TRBV12-4 and TRBJ2-7; D unclear. This CDR3 contains 13 residues. Trimming took off 2 bases at V and 3 bases at J, with 8 bases between the two ends. Here the CDR3 reads CASSLSRDYEQYF. In nucleotides, the CDR3 is TGTGCCAGCAGTTTATCTCGTGACTACGAGCAGTACTTC.

In its sample, this clonotype was seen many times. The chain combines TRBV10-2 with TRBJ1-5; D is ambiguous. Trimming shortened V by 8 bases and J by 11 bases, and 13 bases separated the two germline ends. This CDR3 is 11 amino acids long. CDR1 is WSHSY, CDR2 SAAADI, per germline. The DNA for the CDR3 is TGCGCCAGCGGCCAAGAAGGAGCCCAGCATTTT. Its translation: CASGQEGAQHF.

The table lists this clonotype with many counts. The chain carries TRBV19 and TRBJ1-1; no reliable D call. The V gene lost 10 bases and the J gene lost 8 bases, with 11 bases spanning the gap. The CDR3 length is 10 residues. Germline V gives CDR1 LNHDA, CDR2 SQIVND (reference sequence). The DNA of the CDR3 is TGTGCCACCGGGAAGCGGGAAGCTTTCTTT. Residues: CATGKREAFF.

This clonotype has a count of ten or more. The V gene is TRBV7-6, the J gene TRBJ2-7; D gene uncertain. Germline V CDR1 and CDR2: SGHVS, FNYEAQ. Deletions cut 5 bases from V and 0 bases from J, with 14 bases between. The CDR3 consists of 15 residues. The CDR3 region is CASSPDPASSYEQYF. CDR3 coding DNA: TGTGCCAGCAGCCCGGACCCCGCAAGCTCCTACGAGCAGTACTTC.

The genes are TRBV7-2 and TRBJ1-3; D unclear. The CDR3 is 14 amino acids. The germline V gene encodes CDR1 SGHTA and CDR2 FQGNSA. The V end was cut by 7 bases, the J end by 2 bases, with 12 bases between. As DNA, the CDR3 is TGTGCCAGCACCGATCGCCGGGCTGGAAACACCATATATTTT. Encoded protein: CASTDRRAGNTIYF. Drawing the rest from reference TRBV7-2 and TRBJ1-3, the complete variable domain is GAGVSQSPSNKVTEKGKDVELRCDPISGHTALYWYRQSLGQGLEFLIYFQGNSAPDKSGLPSDRFSAERTGGSVSTLTIQRTQQEDSAVYLCASTDRRAGNTIYFGEGSWLTVV.

The sample holds many counts of this clonotype. The chain links TRBV7-9 to TRBJ1-4, with 9 positions matching TRBD1. The junction had 2 bases not matched to a gene; V was cut back by 2 bases and J by 4 bases. CDR3 length: 15 amino acids. Germline V gene lookup returns CDR1 SEHNR and CDR2 FQNEAQ (reference sequence). The CDR3 loop reads CASSLPTGGNEKLFF. In DNA, the CDR3 is TGTGCCAGCAGCTTACCGACAGGGGGTAATGAAAAACTGTTTTTT.

The sample holds one count of this clonotype. The CDR3 region has the DNA TGTGCCAGCAGTTTCCCGACAGGGGGCGGGAACAATGAGCAGTTCTTC. It encodes CASSFPTGGGNNEQFF. The chain joins TRBV27 to TRBJ2-1, with 10 bases aligning to TRBD1. Trimming removed 3 bases from V and 5 bases from J; junction bases left unmatched: 7. The CDR3 runs to 16 residues. Germline V CDR1 and CDR2: MNHEY, SMNVEV (reference sequence).

There are many counts of this clonotype. This chain connects TRBV2 to TRBJ2-2, with 8 positions matching TRBD2. The V and J ends lost 7 bases and 1 base, in that order; junction bases with no gene match: 8. The CDR3 has 16 amino acids. CDR1 SNHLY and CDR2 FYNNEI come from the germline V gene. The CDR3 spells CASTYPTSENTGELFF. The CDR3 region has the DNA TGTGCCAGCACTTACCCGACTAGCGAGAACACCGGGGAGCTGTTTTTT.

The table lists this clonotype with many counts. The rearrangement joins TRBV7-9 to TRBJ1-4; D is unclear. Trimming stripped 1 base from V and 0 bases from J, with 9 bases between. The V gene's germline CDR1 is SEHNR and CDR2 FQNEAQ (reference sequence). This CDR3 is 16 amino acids long. The CDR3 sequence is CASSLEDGATNEKLFF. The CDR3, as DNA: TGTGCCAGCAGCTTAGAAGACGGTGCAACTAATGAAAAACTGTTTTTT.